One sample yielded the 3 T cell receptor beta chains listed below, sequenced in a study of siplizumab effects on memory and regulatory T cells. Cells from the mixed lymphocyte reaction underwent coculture for five to seven days at 37 degrees C. Measured with immunoSEQ multiplex PCR; TCRdb has only the in-frame clones, and not every one. The profile shows about 15,000 clones, about 43% of them singletons. Their target antigens are unknown. The sample taken for sequencing was CFSE-low (dividing) CD4+ T cells sorted from an allogeneic mixed lymphocyte reaction. Source of these receptors: a human donor in good health; the cells came from an allogeneic mixed lymphocyte reaction. Some clones in this sample may be carry-over from other donors' samples.

J is TRBJ1-5 and V is TRBV11-3, with a weak D call TRBD1 (6 bases). The V end lost 5 bases, the J end lost 6 bases, and 14 bases lay between the germline ends. The CDR3 sequence is 14 residues long. Germline loops: CDR1 SGHNT, CDR2 YENEEA. CDR3 protein: CASSQNRDSQPQHF. CDR3 bases: TGTGCCAGCAGCCAAAACAGGGATAGTCAGCCCCAGCATTTT.

This clone ranks as medium-sized (0.01 to 0.1%). The chain joins TRBV2 to TRBJ1-2; a weak D match, TRBD1 (5 bases). Deletions cut 6 bases from V and 8 bases from J, with 13 bases between. Germline CDR1 is SNHLY and CDR2 is FYNNEI. The CDR3 sequence is 12 residues long. CDR3 loop: CASSWRRGGYTF. The CDR3 nucleotides are TGTGCCAGCAGCTGGCGAAGGGGCGGCTACACCTTC.

The V gene is TRBV5-1, the J gene TRBJ2-5; the match to TRBD2 covers 13 bases. Germline V gene lookup returns CDR1 SGHRS and CDR2 YFSETQ. CDR3 length: 17 amino acids. V was clipped by 0 bases and J by 4 bases; unmatched bases: 6. Here the CDR3 reads CASSLEGLAGVGETQYF. DNA of the CDR3: TGCGCCAGCAGCTTGGAAGGACTAGCGGGAGTAGGAGAGACCCAGTACTTC.